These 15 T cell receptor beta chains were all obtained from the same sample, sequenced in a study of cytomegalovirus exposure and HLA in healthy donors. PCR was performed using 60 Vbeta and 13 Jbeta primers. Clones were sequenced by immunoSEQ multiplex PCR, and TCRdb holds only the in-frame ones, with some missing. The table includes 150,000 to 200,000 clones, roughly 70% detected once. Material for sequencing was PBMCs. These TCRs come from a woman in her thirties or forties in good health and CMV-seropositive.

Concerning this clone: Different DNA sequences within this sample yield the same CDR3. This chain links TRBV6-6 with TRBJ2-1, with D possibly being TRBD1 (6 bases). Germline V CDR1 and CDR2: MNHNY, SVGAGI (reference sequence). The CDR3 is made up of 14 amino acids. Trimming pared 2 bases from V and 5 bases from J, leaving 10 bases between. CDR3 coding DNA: TGTGCCAGCAGTTACGAAGGGGGTGACAATGAGCAGTTCTTC. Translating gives CASSYEGGDNEQFF.

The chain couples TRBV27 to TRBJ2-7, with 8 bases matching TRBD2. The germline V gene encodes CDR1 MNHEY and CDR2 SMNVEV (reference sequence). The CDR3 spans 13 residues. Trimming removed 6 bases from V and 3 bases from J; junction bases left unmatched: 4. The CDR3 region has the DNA TGTGCCAGCAGAAAACTAGCGGTCTACGAGCAGTACTTC. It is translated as CASRKLAVYEQYF.

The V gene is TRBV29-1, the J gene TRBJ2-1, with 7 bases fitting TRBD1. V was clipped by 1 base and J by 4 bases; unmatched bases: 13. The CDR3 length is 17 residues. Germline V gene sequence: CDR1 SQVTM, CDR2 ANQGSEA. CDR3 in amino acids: CSVEVMGQFGIYNEQFF. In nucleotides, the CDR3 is TGCAGCGTTGAAGTGATGGGACAGTTCGGGATATACAATGAGCAGTTCTTC.

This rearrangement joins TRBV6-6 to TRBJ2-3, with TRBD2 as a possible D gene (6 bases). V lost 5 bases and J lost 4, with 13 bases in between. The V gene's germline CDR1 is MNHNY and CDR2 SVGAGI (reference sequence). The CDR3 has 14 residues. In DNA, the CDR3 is TGTGCCAGCAGTGACCCGACTAGTCCAGATACGCAGTATTTT. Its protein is CASSDPTSPDTQYF.

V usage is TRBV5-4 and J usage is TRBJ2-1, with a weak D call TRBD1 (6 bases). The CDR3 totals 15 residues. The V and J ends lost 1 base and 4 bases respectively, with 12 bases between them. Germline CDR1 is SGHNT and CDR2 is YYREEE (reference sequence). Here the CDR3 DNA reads TGTGCCAGCAGCTTGCCCGGGACACCGTACAATGAGCAGTTCTTC. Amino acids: CASSLPGTPYNEQFF.

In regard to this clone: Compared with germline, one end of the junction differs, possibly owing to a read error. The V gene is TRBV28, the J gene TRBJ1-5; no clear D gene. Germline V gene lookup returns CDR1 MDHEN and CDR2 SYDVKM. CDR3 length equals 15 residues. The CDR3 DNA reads TGTGCCAGCAGATCTGGGTTTGATAGCAATCAGCCCCAGAATTTT. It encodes CASRSGFDSNQPQNF.

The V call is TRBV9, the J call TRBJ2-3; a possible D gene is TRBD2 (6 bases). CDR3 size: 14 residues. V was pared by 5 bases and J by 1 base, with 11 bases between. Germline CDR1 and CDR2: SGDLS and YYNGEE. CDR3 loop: CASRPGLGTDTQYF. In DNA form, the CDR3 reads TGTGCCAGCAGGCCGGGACTTGGCACAGATACGCAGTATTTT.

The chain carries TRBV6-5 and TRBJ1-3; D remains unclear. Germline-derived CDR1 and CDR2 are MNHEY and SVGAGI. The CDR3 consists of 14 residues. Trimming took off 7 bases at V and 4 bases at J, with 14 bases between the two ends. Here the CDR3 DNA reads TGTGCCAGCACCCCACGGGGTTTCGGAAACACCATATATTTT. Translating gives CASTPRGFGNTIYF.

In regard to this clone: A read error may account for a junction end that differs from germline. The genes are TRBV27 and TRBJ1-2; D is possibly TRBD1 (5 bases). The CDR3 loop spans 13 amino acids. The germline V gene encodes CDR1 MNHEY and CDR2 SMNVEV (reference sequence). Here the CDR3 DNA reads TGTGCCAGCAGAGAACAGGCTAACTATGGCTACCCCTTC. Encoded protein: CASREQANYGYPF.

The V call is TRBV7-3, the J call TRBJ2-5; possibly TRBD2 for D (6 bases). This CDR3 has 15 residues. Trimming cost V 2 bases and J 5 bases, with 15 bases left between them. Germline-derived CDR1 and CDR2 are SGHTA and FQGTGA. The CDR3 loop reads CASSLSGESDETQYF. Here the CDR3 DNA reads TGTGCCAGCAGCTTATCGGGGGAGTCGGACGAGACCCAGTACTTC.

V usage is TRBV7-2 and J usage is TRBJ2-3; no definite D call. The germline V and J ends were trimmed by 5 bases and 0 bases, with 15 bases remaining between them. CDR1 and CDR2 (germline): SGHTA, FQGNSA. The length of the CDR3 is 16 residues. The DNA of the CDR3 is TGTGCCAGCAGCCCCCCGAACTCTAAGAGCACAGATACGCAGTATTTT. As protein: CASSPPNSKSTDTQYF. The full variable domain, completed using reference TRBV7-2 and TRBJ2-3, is GAGVSQSPSNKVTEKGKDVELRCDPISGHTALYWYRQSLGQGLEFLIYFQGNSAPDKSGLPSDRFSAERTGGSVSTLTIQRTQQEDSAVYLCASSPPNSKSTDTQYFGPGTRLTVL.

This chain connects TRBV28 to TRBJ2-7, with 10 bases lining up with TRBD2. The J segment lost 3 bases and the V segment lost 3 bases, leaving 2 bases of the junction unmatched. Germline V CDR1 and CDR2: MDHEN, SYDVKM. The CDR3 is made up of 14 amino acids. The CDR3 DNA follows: TGTGCCAGCAGTTTGCGGACTAGCGGCTACGAGCAGTACTTC. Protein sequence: CASSLRTSGYEQYF.

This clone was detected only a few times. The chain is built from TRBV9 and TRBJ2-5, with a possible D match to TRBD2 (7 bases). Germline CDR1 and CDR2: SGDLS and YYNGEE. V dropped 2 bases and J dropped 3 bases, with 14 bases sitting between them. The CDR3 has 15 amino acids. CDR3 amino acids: CASSVGGAGEETQYF. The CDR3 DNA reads TGTGCCAGCAGCGTGGGGGGGGCAGGGGAAGAGACCCAGTACTTC.

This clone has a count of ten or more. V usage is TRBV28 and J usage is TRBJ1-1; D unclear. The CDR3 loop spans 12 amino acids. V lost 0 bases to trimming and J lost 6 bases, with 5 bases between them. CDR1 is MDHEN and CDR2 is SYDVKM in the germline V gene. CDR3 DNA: TGTGCCAGCAGTTTATGGTCCGCTGAAGCTTTCTTT. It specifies CASSLWSAEAFF.

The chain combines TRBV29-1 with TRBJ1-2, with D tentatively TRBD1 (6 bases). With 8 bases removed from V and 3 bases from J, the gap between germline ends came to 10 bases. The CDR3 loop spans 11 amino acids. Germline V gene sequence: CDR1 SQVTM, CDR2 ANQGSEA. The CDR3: CSIGGDYGYTF. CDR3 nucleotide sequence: TGCAGCATAGGGGGGGACTATGGCTACACCTTC.